This T cell receptor beta chain emerged from a study of blood T cell repertoires in COVID-19. Study-level background: Acute-phase and convalescent COVID-19 samples originated in the United States, Italy and Spain. Sources were T cells, B-cell-depleted T cells, or PBMCs; the material itself was cDNA or gDNA.

Germline lookup yields CDR1 MGHRA and CDR2 YSYEKL. V shed 4 bases and J shed 9 bases, with 19 bases lying between them. The CDR3 totals 15 residues. The table came from immunoSEQ multiplex PCR; TCRdb's copy has only in-frame clones and leaves some out. The repertoire holds about 200,000 clones, with under 90% as singletons. All enrollees were about 18 to 95 years old and from fewer than 25 US areas. The origin of this receptor is a woman in her 30s with acute COVID-19. The chain recombines TRBV4-1 with TRBJ2-1; possibly TRBD2 for D (6 bases). Specimen: PBMCs or T cells enriched from blood (not recorded which). The CDR3 spells CASSRSPGVDSEQFF. Here the CDR3 DNA reads TGCGCCAGCAGCCGAAGTCCGGGGGTAGACAGTGAGCAGTTCTTC.